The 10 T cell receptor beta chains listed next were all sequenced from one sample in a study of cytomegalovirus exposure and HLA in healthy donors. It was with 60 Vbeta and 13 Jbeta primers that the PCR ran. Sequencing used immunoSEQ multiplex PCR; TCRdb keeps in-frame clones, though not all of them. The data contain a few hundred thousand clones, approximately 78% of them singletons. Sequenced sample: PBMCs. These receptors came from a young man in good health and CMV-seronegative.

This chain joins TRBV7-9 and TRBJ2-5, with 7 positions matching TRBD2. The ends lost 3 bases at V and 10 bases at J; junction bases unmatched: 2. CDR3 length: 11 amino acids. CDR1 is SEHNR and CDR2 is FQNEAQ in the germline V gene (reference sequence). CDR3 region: CASSFSGDQYF. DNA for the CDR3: TGTGCCAGCAGCTTCAGCGGGGACCAGTACTTC. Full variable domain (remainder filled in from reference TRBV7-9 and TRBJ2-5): DTGVSQNPRHKITKRGQNVTFRCDPISEHNRLYWYRQTLGQGPEFLTYFQNEAQLEKSRLLSDRFSAERPKGSFSTLEIQRTEQGDSAMYLCASSFSGDQYFGPGTRLLVL.

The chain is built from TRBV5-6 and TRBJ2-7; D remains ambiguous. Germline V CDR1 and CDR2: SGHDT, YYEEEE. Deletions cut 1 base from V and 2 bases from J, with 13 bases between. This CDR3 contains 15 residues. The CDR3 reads CASSLTTNIPYEQYF. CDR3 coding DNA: TGTGCCAGCAGCTTGACGACAAATATACCCTACGAGCAGTACTTC.

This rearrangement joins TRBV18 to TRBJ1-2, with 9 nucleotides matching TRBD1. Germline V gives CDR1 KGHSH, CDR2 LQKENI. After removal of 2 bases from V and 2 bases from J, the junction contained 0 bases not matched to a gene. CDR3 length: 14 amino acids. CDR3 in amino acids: CASSPGTGNYGYTF. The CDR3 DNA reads TGTGCCAGCTCACCAGGGACAGGGAACTATGGCTACACCTTC.

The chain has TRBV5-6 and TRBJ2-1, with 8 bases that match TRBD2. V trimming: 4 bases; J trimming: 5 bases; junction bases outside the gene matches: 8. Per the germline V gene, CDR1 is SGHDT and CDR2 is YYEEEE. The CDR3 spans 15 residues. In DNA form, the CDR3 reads TGTGCCAGCAGCCCCGGGGGGGGATGGGACAATGAGCAGTTCTTC. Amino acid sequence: CASSPGGGWDNEQFF.

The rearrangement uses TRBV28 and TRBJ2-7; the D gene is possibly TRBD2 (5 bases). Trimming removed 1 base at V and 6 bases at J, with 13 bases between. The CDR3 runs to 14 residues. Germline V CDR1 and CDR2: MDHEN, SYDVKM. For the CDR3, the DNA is TGTGCCAGCAGTTTATACGATATACTAGGCGAGCAGTACTTC. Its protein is CASSLYDILGEQYF.

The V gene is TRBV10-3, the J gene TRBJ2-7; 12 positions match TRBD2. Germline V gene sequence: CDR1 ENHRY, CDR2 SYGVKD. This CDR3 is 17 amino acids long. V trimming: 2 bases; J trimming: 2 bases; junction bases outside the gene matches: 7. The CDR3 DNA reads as TGTGCCATCAGTGAGACTAGCGGGGGGAAATCTCCCTACGAGCAGTACTTC. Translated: CAISETSGGKSPYEQYF.

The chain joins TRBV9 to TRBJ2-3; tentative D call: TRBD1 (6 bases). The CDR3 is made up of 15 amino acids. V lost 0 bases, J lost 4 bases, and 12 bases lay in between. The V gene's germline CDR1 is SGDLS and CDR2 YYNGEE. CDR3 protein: CASSVDGGLPDTQYF. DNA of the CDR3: TGTGCCAGCAGCGTAGATGGGGGCCTCCCAGATACGCAGTATTTT.

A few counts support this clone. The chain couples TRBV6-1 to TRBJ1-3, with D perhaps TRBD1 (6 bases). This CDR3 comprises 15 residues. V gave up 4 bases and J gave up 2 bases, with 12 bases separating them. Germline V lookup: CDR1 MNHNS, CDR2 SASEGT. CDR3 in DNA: TGTGCCAGCAGTGCGGGGGGGGCGCCTGGAAACACCATATATTTT. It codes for CASSAGGAPGNTIYF.

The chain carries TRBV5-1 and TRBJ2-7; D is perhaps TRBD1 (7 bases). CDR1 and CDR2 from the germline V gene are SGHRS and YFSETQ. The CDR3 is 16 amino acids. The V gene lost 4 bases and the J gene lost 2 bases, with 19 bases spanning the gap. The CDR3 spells CASSAGRQGGTYEQYF. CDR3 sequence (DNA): TGCGCCAGCAGCGCCGGACGACAGGGAGGTACCTACGAGCAGTACTTC.

The CDR3 sequence is CASSEARDYGYTF. CDR3 coding DNA: TGTGCCAGCAGTGAAGCGAGGGACTATGGCTACACCTTC. The chain links TRBV6-1 to TRBJ1-2; D remains ambiguous. Deletions cut 0 bases from V and 3 bases from J, with 5 bases between. The CDR3 is 13 amino acids. CDR1 is MNHNS and CDR2 is SASEGT in the germline V gene.